The source of this T cell receptor beta chain is a study of cytomegalovirus exposure and HLA in healthy donors. Amplification used 60 Vbeta primers and 13 Jbeta primers. Repertoires were generated with immunoSEQ multiplex PCR, while TCRdb's copy carries only in-frame clones and drops some. The sample has 38,000 or so clones, and its top ten clones hold approximately 9%. About this clone itself: What it binds is not known.

Whole-study findings and limits: About 90% or about 30% of the time was how often most TCR beta V segments were productive, according to an earlier analysis.

After removal of 0 bases from V and 5 bases from J, the junction contained 2 bases not matched to a gene. Looked up from germline, CDR1 is MGHRA and CDR2 is YSYEKL. CDR3 length equals 15 residues. This rearrangement joins TRBV4-1 to TRBJ2-5, with 11 bases fitting TRBD2. The sample was PBMCs. The receptor comes from a man aged 40-50 years in good health and CMV-seropositive. The CDR3 sequence: CASSQEGLADETQYF. For the CDR3, the DNA is TGCGCCAGCAGCCAAGAGGGACTAGCGGACGAGACCCAGTACTTC.